Listed below are T cell receptor beta chains from one sample, sequenced in a study of T cells after yellow fever vaccination. TCRdb analysed the 5' RACE reads with MiXCR anew, one entry per CDR3 protein. Of fewer than 350,000 distinct CDR3 sequences listed, roughly 8.7% are singletons. The sample here was PBMCs, taken on the day of the first yellow fever vaccination. The source of these receptors is a man in his late teens or twenties who received the YFV17D yellow fever vaccine. Each CDR3 is given with its conserved first and last residue. The D gene is left open where the match is weak. The size entry is marked missing in some rows and otherwise reads once, few, many or a size class.

V gene	J gene	CDR3 length	D gene	clone size	CDR3 protein	CDR3 DNA
TRBV5-1	TRBJ2-7	13	NA	many	CASSWDNTYEQYF	TGCGCCAGCAGCTGGGACAACACCTACGAGCAGTACTTC
TRBV6-5	TRBJ2-4	14	TRBD2	few	CASSSSGGQNIQYF	TGTGCCAGCAGTTCTAGCGGGGGACAAAACATTCAGTACTTC
TRBV7-2	TRBJ2-5	16	NA	NA	CASSPGGTSRRETQYF	TGTGCCAGCAGCCCCGGGGGTACTAGCCGCCGAGAGACCCAGTACTTC
TRBV20-1	TRBJ2-5	14	NA	few	CSAGGGPTGETQYF	TGCAGTGCTGGAGGGGGACCCACTGGAGAGACCCAGTACTTC
TRBV6-5	TRBJ2-7	15	NA	few	CASSYSGGPSYEQYF	TGTGCCAGCAGTTACTCCGGGGGGCCTTCCTACGAGCAGTACTTC
TRBV25-1	TRBJ2-7	12	NA	few	CASSELKDEQYF	TGTGCCAGCAGTGAATTGAAGGACGAGCAGTACTTC
TRBV29-1	TRBJ2-5	13	TRBD1	few	CSAHRGLGETQYF	TGCAGCGCACACAGGGGGTTGGGAGAGACCCAGTACTTC
TRBV28	TRBJ1-5	17	TRBD1	many	CASWGQKPGEGNQPQHF	TGTGCCAGCTGGGGACAGAAGCCAGGGGAAGGCAATCAGCCCCAGCATTTT
TRBV5-6	TRBJ1-4	17	TRBD1	few	CASSLRQGPATNEKLFF	TGTGCCAGCAGCTTGAGACAGGGGCCTGCAACTAATGAAAAACTGTTTTTT
TRBV7-2	TRBJ2-1	15	TRBD2	few	CASSLRLALIDEQFF	TGTGCCAGCAGCTTGCGACTAGCCCTGATTGATGAGCAGTTCTTC
TRBV6-5	TRBJ1-6	14	NA	NA	CASSSPGMLSPLHF	TGTGCCAGCAGTTCCCCAGGGATGCTTTCACCCCTCCACTTT
TRBV25-1	TRBJ2-1	13	NA	NA	CASRRLGDNEQFF	TGTGCCAGCAGGAGACTAGGTGACAATGAGCAGTTCTTC
TRBV27	TRBJ1-1	14	NA	few	CASSGGWTNTEAFF	TGTGCCAGCAGTGGAGGGTGGACGAACACTGAAGCTTTCTTT
TRBV19	TRBJ2-7	13	TRBD1	NA	CASSATGGYEQYF	TGTGCCAGTAGTGCGACAGGGGGCTACGAGCAGTACTTC
TRBV20-1	TRBJ1-6	13	TRBD1	many	CSALDRGGSPLHF	TGCAGTGCCCTGGACAGGGGCGGTTCACCCCTCCACTTT
TRBV7-9	TRBJ1-1	14	NA	many	CASSRRQVNTEAFF	TGTGCCAGCAGCCGCCGACAGGTGAACACTGAAGCTTTCTTT
TRBV18	TRBJ2-2	14	NA	few	CASTGTSNTGELFF	TGTGCCAGCACCGGGACATCGAACACCGGGGAGCTGTTTTTT
TRBV6-1	TRBJ1-4	15	NA	few	CASSPGGRAIEKLFF	TGTGCCAGCAGCCCCGGGGGCAGGGCCATAGAAAAACTGTTTTTT
TRBV6-1	TRBJ2-5	13	NA	NA	CASSEETSETQYF	TGTGCCAGCAGTGAAGAGACCAGCGAGACCCAGTACTTC
TRBV14	TRBJ2-2	15	NA	few	CASSQDLGVTGELFF	TGTGCCAGCAGCCAAGATTTGGGAGTCACCGGGGAGCTGTTTTTT
TRBV20-1	TRBJ2-5	13	NA	few	CSARSSFQETQYF	TGCAGTGCTAGGTCGTCATTTCAAGAGACCCAGTACTTC
TRBV6-5	TRBJ1-4	17	TRBD1	medium-sized	CASSLAGTDATNEKLFF	TGTGCCAGCAGTCTCGCCGGGACAGACGCAACTAATGAAAAACTGTTTTTT
TRBV28	TRBJ1-5	13	NA	many	CASRYDSNQPQHF	TGTGCCAGCAGATACGATAGCAATCAGCCCCAGCATTTT
TRBV4-1	TRBJ1-1	13	NA	NA	CASSQQGLAEAFF	TGCGCCAGCAGCCAGCAGGGCTTAGCTGAAGCTTTCTTT
TRBV18	TRBJ2-1	17	NA	NA	CASSPGATPSSYNEQFF	TGTGCCAGCTCACCAGGGGCTACCCCGAGCTCCTACAATGAGCAGTTCTTC
TRBV7-9	TRBJ2-5	15	NA	NA	CASSLNQGSMEAQYF	TGTGCCAGCAGCTTAAACCAGGGGAGTATGGAGGCCCAGTACTTC
TRBV6-2/TRBV6-3	TRBJ1-5	15	NA	NA	CASSAMASADQPQHF	TGTGCCAGCAGTGCGATGGCCAGCGCCGATCAGCCCCAGCATTTT
TRBV12-3/TRBV12-4	TRBJ1-1	12	NA	many	CASRPLNTEAFF	TGTGCCAGCAGACCTCTGAACACTGAAGCTTTCTTT
TRBV25-1	TRBJ1-2	15	TRBD1	NA	CASSEGTGTRYGYTF	TGTGCCAGCAGTGAGGGGACAGGGACCCGCTATGGCTACACCTTC
TRBV15	TRBJ1-4	13	NA	few	CATSRVRGEKLFF	TGTGCCACCAGCAGAGTCCGGGGTGAAAAACTGTTTTTT
TRBV12-3/TRBV12-4	TRBJ1-1	14	NA	many	CASSPSRAGTEAFF	TGTGCCAGCAGCCCCTCGCGGGCTGGAACTGAAGCTTTCTTT
TRBV29-1	TRBJ2-2	16	TRBD2	many	CSAHPTSGGPSRELFF	TGCAGCGCCCACCCCACTAGCGGGGGGCCCAGCCGGGAGCTGTTTTTT
TRBV18	TRBJ2-1	14	NA	NA	CASSPSGAYNEQFF	TGTGCCAGCTCACCATCCGGGGCGTACAATGAGCAGTTCTTC
TRBV6-2/TRBV6-3	TRBJ1-2	12	NA	NA	CASSFSAEGYTF	TGTGCCAGCAGCTTCTCAGCGGAGGGCTACACCTTC
TRBV5-1	TRBJ2-6	20	TRBD2	NA	CASSKGLAGAYPSGANVLTF	TGCGCCAGCAGCAAAGGACTAGCGGGGGCGTATCCCTCTGGGGCCAACGTCCTGACTTTC
TRBV7-2	TRBJ1-6	14	NA	NA	CASSLGAVPSPLHF	TGTGCCAGCAGCTTAGGGGCAGTTCCTTCACCCCTCCACTTT
TRBV7-2	TRBJ2-2	15	NA	NA	CASDRGGRSTGELFF	TGTGCCAGCGATAGGGGGGGCAGGTCCACCGGGGAGCTGTTTTTT
TRBV4-1	TRBJ2-5	14	NA	few	CASSQAAGRETQYF	TGCGCCAGCAGCCAAGCGGCGGGGCGGGAGACCCAGTACTTC
TRBV4-3	TRBJ1-6	16	TRBD1	NA	CASSQKTGAFSEPLHF	TGCGCCAGCAGCCAGAAGACAGGGGCCTTCAGTGAGCCCCTCCACTTT
TRBV29-1	TRBJ2-7	15	NA	NA	CSVEDTRGFSYEQYF	TGCAGCGTTGAAGATACAAGGGGCTTCTCCTACGAGCAGTACTTC
TRBV5-1	TRBJ2-3	15	NA	few	CASSWDPGRADTQYF	TGCGCCAGCAGCTGGGACCCCGGGCGAGCAGATACGCAGTATTTT
TRBV10-3	TRBJ1-1	15	TRBD1	few	CAISPGGVRDTEAFF	TGTGCCATCAGCCCAGGGGGGGTAAGGGACACTGAAGCTTTCTTT
TRBV4-3	TRBJ1-6	15	TRBD1	few	CASSQEVGQNSPLHF	TGCGCCAGCAGCCAAGAAGTGGGACAGAATTCACCCCTCCACTTT
TRBV10-3	TRBJ2-3	14	TRBD1	NA	CAISGNRDRDTQYF	TGTGCCATCAGTGGGAACCGGGACAGAGATACGCAGTATTTT
TRBV15	TRBJ1-1	14	NA	few	CATSRDKPNTEAFF	TGTGCCACCAGCAGAGATAAACCGAACACTGAAGCTTTCTTT
TRBV7-9	TRBJ2-1	17	NA	few	CASSLALSPERANEQFF	TGTGCCAGCAGCTTAGCGCTAAGTCCAGAGCGTGCCAATGAGCAGTTCTTC
TRBV20-1	TRBJ1-3	14	NA	few	CSARDRRSGNTIYF	TGCAGTGCTAGAGATCGCCGCTCTGGAAACACCATATATTTT
TRBV7-9	TRBJ1-1	13	NA	NA	CASSLAGEGEAFF	TGTGCCAGCAGCTTAGCAGGGGAAGGTGAAGCTTTCTTT
TRBV5-5	TRBJ2-7	15	NA	few	CASSLVAGMGYEQYF	TGTGCCAGCAGCTTGGTAGCCGGGATGGGCTACGAGCAGTACTTC
TRBV7-8	TRBJ2-1	16	NA	few	CASSFTVWLSYNEQFF	TGTGCCAGCAGCTTTACCGTCTGGCTTTCCTACAATGAGCAGTTCTTC
TRBV5-5	TRBJ2-7	14	NA	NA	CASSLVGRLYEQYF	TGTGCCAGCAGCTTAGTTGGCAGACTCTACGAGCAGTACTTC
TRBV2	TRBJ1-6	16	NA	few	CASSERGGQMNSPLHF	TGTGCCAGCAGTGAACGGGGGGGGCAAATGAATTCACCCCTCCACTTT
TRBV27	TRBJ2-5	14	NA	NA	CASSLKVVAETQYF	TGTGCCAGCAGTTTAAAGGTCGTAGCGGAGACCCAGTACTTC
TRBV11-2	TRBJ2-2	16	NA	NA	CASTLLVFANTGELFF	TGTGCCAGCACCCTCCTCGTATTCGCGAACACCGGGGAGCTGTTTTTT
TRBV7-9	TRBJ1-6	13	NA	NA	CASSLTQPSPLHF	TGTGCCAGCAGCTTAACCCAGCCATCACCCCTCCACTTT